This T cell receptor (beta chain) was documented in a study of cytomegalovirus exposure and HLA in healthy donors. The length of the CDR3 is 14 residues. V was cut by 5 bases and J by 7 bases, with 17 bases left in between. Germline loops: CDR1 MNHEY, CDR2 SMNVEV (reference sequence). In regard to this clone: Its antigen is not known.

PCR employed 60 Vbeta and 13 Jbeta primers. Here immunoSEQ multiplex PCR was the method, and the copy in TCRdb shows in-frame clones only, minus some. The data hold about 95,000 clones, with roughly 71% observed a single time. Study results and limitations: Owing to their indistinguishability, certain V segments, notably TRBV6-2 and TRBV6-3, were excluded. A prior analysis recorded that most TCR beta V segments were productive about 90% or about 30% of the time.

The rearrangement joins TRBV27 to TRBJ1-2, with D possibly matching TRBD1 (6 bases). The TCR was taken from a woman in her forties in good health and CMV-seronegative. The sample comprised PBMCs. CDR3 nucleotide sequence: TGTGCCAGCAGTCCCCTGGCAGGGGCCGGTGGCTACACCTTC. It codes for CASSPLAGAGGYTF.